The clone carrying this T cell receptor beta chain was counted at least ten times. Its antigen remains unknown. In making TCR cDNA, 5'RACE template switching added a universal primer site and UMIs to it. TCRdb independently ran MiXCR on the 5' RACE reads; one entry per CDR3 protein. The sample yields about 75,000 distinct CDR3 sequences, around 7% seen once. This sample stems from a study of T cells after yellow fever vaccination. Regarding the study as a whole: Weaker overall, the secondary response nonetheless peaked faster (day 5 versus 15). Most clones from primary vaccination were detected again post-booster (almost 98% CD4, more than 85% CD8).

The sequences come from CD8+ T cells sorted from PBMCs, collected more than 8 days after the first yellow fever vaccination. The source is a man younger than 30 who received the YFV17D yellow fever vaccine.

The CDR3 protein is CASSLGQGIHYEQYV. The CDR3 DNA reads TGTGCCAGCAGCTTAGGGCAGGGAATTCACTACGAGCAGTACGTC. The chain uses TRBV7-9 and TRBJ2-7; weak D call: TRBD1 (5 bases). The V gene's germline CDR1 is SEHNR and CDR2 FQNEAQ (reference sequence). V gave up 1 base and J gave up 3 bases, with 13 bases separating them. CDR3 size: 15 residues.